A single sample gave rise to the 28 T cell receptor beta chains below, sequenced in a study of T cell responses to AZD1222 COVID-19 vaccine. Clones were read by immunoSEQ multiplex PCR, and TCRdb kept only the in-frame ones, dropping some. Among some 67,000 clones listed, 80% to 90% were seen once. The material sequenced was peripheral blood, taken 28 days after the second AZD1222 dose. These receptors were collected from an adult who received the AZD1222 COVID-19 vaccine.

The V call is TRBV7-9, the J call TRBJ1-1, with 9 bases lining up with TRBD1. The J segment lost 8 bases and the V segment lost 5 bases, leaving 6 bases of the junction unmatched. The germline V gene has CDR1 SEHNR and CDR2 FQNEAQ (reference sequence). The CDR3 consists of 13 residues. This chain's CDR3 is CASSPWGQGEAFF. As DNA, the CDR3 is TGTGCCAGCAGCCCCTGGGGACAGGGCGAAGCTTTCTTT.

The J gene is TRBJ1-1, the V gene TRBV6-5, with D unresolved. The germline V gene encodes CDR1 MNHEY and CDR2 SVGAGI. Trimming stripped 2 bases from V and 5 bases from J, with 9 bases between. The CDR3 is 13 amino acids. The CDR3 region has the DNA TGTGCCAGCAGTTACAATAGGCGAACTGAAGCTTTCTTT. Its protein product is CASSYNRRTEAFF.

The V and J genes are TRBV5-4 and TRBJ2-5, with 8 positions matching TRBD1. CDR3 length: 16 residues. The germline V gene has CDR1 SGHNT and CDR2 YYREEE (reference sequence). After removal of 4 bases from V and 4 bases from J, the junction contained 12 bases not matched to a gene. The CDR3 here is CASSIYRGTGGETQYF. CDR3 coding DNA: TGTGCCAGCAGCATCTACAGGGGGACGGGTGGAGAGACCCAGTACTTC. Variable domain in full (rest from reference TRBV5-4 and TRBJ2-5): ETGVTQSPTHLIKTRGQQVTLRCSSQSGHNTVSWYQQALGQGPQFIFQYYREEENGRGNFPPRFSGLQFPNYSSELNVNALELDDSALYLCASSIYRGTGGETQYFGPGTRLLVL.

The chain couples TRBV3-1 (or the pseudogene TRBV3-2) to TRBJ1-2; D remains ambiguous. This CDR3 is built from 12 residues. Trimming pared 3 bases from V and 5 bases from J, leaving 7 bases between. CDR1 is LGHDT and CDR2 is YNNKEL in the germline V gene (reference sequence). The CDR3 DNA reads TGTGCCAGCAGCCACGTTCGGTATGGCTACACCTTC. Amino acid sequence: CASSHVRYGYTF.

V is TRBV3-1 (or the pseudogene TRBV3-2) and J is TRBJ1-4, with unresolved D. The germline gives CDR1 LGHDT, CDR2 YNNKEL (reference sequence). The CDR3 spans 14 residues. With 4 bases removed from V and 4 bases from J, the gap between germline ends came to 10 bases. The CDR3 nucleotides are TGTGCCAGCAGCCTTACAGATGATAATGAAAAACTGTTTTTT. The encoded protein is CASSLTDDNEKLFF.

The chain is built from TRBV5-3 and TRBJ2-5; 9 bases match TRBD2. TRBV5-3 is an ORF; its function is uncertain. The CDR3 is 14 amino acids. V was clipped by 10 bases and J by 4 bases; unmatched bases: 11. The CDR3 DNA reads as TGTGCCCATGCTGCGGGGGGGCCGGGAGAGACCCAGTACTTC. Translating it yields CAHAAGGPGETQYF.

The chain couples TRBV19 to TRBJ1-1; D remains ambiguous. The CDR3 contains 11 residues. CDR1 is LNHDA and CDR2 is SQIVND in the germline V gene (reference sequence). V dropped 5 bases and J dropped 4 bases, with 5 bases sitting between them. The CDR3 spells CASSGITEAFF. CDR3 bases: TGTGCCAGTAGTGGTATCACTGAAGCTTTCTTT.

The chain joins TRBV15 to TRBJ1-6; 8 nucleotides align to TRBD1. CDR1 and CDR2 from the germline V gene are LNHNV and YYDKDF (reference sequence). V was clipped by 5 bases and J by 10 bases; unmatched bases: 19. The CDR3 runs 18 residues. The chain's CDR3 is CATSDALRGQGRESPLHF. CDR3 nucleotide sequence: TGTGCCACCAGCGACGCCCTCAGAGGACAGGGTCGTGAGTCACCCCTCCACTTT.

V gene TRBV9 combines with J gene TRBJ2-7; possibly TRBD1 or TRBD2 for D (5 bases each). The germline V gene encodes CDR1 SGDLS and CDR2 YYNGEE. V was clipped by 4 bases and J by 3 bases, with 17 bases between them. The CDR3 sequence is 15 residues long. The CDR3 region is CASSPDGTGVYEQYF. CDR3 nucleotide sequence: TGTGCCAGCAGCCCTGACGGGACCGGGGTCTACGAGCAGTACTTC.

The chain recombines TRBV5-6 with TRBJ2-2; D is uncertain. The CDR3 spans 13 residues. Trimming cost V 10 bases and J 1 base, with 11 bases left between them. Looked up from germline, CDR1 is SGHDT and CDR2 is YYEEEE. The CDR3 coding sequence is TGTGCCGGTGGACGGATGAACACCGGGGAGCTGTTTTTT. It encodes CAGGRMNTGELFF.

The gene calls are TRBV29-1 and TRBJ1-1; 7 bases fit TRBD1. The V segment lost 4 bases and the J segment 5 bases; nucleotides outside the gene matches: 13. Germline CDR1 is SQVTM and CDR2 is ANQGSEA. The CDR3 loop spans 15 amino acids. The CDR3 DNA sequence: TGCAGCGTTGCTGAACCAGGGGGAGGTGGGACTGAAGCTTTCTTT. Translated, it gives CSVAEPGGGGTEAFF.

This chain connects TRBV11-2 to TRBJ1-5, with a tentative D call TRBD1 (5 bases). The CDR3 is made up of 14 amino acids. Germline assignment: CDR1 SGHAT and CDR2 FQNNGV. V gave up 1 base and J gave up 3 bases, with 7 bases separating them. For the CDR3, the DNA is TGTGCCAGCAGCTTAGCGGGGGACAATCAGCCCCAGCATTTT. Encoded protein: CASSLAGDNQPQHF.

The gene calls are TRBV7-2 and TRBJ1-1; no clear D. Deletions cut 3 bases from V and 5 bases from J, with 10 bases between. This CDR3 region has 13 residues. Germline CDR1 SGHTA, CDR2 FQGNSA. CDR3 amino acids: CASSFQLGTEAFF. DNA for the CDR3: TGTGCCAGCAGCTTCCAGCTGGGGACTGAAGCTTTCTTT.

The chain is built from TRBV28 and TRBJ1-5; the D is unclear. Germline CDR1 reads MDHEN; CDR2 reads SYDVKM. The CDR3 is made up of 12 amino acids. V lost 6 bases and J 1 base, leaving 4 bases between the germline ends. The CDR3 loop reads CASRGSNQPQHF. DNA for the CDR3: TGTGCCAGCAGAGGGAGCAATCAGCCCCAGCATTTT.

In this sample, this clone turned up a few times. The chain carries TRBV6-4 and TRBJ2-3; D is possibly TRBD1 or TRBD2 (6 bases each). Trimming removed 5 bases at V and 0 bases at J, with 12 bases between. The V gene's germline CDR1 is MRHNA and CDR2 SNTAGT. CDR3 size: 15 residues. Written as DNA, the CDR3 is TGTGCCAGCAGTCCAGGGGACTCTAGCACAGATACGCAGTATTTT. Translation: CASSPGDSSTDTQYF.

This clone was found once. The CDR3 spells CASSLSGTGLSYGYTF. CDR3 nucleotide sequence: TGTGCCAGCAGTTTATCCGGGACAGGACTTTCCTATGGCTACACCTTC. The chain recombines TRBV28 with TRBJ1-2; TRBD1 aligns across 8 bases. Germline values: CDR1 MDHEN, CDR2 SYDVKM. V dropped 1 base and J dropped 4; count of bases not matched to a gene: 8. The CDR3 runs 16 residues.

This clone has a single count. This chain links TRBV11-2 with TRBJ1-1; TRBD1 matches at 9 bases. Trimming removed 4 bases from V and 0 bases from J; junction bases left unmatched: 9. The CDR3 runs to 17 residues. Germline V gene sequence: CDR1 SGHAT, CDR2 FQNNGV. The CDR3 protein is CASSSLKGQGLNTEAFF. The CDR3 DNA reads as TGTGCCAGCAGCTCCCTAAAGGGACAGGGTTTGAACACTGAAGCTTTCTTT.

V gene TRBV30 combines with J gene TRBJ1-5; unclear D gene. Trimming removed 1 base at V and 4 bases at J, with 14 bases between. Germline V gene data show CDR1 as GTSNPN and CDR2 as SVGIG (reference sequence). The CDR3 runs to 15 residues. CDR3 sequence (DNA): TGTGCCTGGAGTGACGGTAAAAGGGTTAATCAGCCCCAGCATTTT. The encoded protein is CAWSDGKRVNQPQHF.

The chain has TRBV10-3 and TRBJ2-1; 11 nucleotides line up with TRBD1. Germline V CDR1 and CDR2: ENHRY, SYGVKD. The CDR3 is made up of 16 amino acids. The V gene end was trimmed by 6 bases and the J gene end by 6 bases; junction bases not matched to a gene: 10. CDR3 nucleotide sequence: TGTGCCATCAGCCGGGACAGGGGGGGTGGAAGCAATGAGCAGTTCTTC. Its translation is CAISRDRGGGSNEQFF.

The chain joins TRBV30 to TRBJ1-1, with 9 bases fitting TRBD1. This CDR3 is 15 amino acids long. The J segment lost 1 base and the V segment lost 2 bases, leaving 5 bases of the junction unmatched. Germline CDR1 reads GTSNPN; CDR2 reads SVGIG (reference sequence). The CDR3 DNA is TGTGCCTGGAGTATTCGGGACAGGGCGAACACTGAAGCTTTCTTT. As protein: CAWSIRDRANTEAFF.

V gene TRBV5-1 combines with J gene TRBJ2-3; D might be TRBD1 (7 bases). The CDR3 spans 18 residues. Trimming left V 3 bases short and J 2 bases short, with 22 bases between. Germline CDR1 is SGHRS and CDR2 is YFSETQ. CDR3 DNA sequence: TGCGCCAGCAGCTCGCTTGCCGCGACAGGGAGGCTCACAGATACGCAGTATTTT. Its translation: CASSSLAATGRLTDTQYF.

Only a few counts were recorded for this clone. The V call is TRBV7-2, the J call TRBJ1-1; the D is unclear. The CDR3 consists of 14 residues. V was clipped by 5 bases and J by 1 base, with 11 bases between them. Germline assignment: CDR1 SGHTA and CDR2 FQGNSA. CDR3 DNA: TGTGCCAGCAGCCTCGCCTATTCGAACACTGAAGCTTTCTTT. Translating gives CASSLAYSNTEAFF.

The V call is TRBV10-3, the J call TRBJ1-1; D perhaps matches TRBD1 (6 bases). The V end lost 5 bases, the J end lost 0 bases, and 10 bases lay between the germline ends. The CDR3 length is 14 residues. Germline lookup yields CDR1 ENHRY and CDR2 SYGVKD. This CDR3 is CAISRGTVNTEAFF. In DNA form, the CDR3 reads TGTGCCATCAGTAGGGGGACCGTGAACACTGAAGCTTTCTTT.

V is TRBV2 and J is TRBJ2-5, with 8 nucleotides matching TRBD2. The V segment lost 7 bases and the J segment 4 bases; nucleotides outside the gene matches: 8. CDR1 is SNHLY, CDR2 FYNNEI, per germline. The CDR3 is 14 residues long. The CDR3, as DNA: TGTGCCAGCAAGTGGGGGGCGGGAGGAGAGACCCAGTACTTC. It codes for CASKWGAGGETQYF.

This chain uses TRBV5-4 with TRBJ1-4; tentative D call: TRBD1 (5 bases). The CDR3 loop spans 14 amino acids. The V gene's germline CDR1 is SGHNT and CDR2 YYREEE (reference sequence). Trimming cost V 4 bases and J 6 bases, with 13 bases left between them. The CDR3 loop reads CASSPSGGDEKLFF. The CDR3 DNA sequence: TGTGCCAGCAGCCCCTCGGGGGGAGATGAAAAACTGTTTTTT.

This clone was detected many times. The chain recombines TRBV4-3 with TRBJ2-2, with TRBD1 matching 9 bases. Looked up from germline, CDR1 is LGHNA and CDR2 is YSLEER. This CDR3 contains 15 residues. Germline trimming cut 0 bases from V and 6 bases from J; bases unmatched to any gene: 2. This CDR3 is CASSQERQGAGELFF. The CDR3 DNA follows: TGCGCCAGCAGCCAAGAACGACAGGGGGCCGGGGAGCTGTTTTTT.

For the CDR3, the DNA is TGTGCCAGCAGCTTAGATAGCGGGGCCCATGAGCAGTTCTTC. Translated: CASSLDSGAHEQFF. The J gene is TRBJ2-1, the V gene TRBV11-3, with 8 positions matching TRBD2. Germline V gene sequence: CDR1 SGHNT, CDR2 YENEEA. This CDR3 has 14 amino acids. The V gene end was trimmed by 0 bases and the J gene end by 8 bases; junction bases not matched to a gene: 3. The complete variable domain, with remaining parts taken from reference TRBV11-3 and TRBJ2-1, reads EAGVVQSPRYKIIEKKQPVAFWCNPISGHNTLYWYLQNLGQGPELLIRYENEEAVDDSQLPKDRFSAERLKGVDSTLKIQPAELGDSAVYLCASSLDSGAHEQFFGPGTRLTVL.

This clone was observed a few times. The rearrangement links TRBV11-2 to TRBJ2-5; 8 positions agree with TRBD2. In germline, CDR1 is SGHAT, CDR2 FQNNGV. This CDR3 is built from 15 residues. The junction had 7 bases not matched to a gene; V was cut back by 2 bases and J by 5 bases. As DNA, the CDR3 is TGTGCCAGCAGCTTAAATCCGGGGGGGCGGGAGACCCAGTACTTC. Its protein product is CASSLNPGGRETQYF. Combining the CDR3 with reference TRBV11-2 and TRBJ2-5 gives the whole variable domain EAGVAQSPRYKIIEKRQSVAFWCNPISGHATLYWYQQILGQGPKLLIQFQNNGVVDDSQLPKDRFSAERLKGVDSTLKIQPAKLEDSAVYLCASSLNPGGRETQYFGPGTRLLVL.